These T cell receptor beta chains were read from a single sample in a study of immune cell composition in non-small cell lung cancer. TCRdb's copy holds only in-frame clones and misses some; the assay was immunoSEQ multiplex PCR. The table records approximately 13,000 clones, 81% of them present only once. The sequencing sample was made of lung tumor tissue. These receptors originate from a human donor with non-small cell lung cancer. CDR3s include the opening cysteine and the closing phenylalanine or tryptophan. Fields, in order: J gene, V gene, CDR3 protein.

>TRBJ2-2|TRBV7-6
CASSARQGTSGLANTGELFF
>TRBJ2-7|TRBV28
CASREGGSYEQYF
>TRBJ1-4|TRBV14
CASSPFPGDVNEKLFF
>TRBJ2-3|TRBV18
CASSDRDTQYF
>TRBJ1-4|TRBV18
CASSPGVDEKLFF
>TRBJ2-7|TRBV5-1
CASSLGGQGGDEQYF
>TRBJ1-2|TRBV19
CASSQPETPGSHTF
>TRBJ2-7|TRBV10-1
CARMREQRLAASYEQYF
>TRBJ2-7|TRBV6-1
CASSVRQRATAFYEQYF
>TRBJ2-7|TRBV30
CAWSDRDKQYF
>TRBJ2-5|TRBV5-5
CASSAHKRQDAEETQYF
>TRBJ2-3|TRBV7-9
CASSSSGNTDTQYF
>TRBJ1-5|TRBV2
CASSQQGRGNQPQHF
>TRBJ2-3|TRBV5-5
CASSELGLADTDTQYF
>TRBJ2-3|TRBV5-1
CASSWGTSGSSTDTQYF
>TRBJ1-5|TRBV11-2
CASSLIPNSNQPQHF
>TRBJ2-7|TRBV5-1
CASSYGGNEQYF
>TRBJ2-3|TRBV27
CASSSTPDYRTDTQYF
>TRBJ1-1|TRBV10-1
CASGRQGAPPVF
>TRBJ1-1|TRBV28
CATGVWRKNTEAFF
>TRBJ1-3|TRBV19
CASRTGGTGNTIYF
>TRBJ1-5|TRBV11-3
CASSYSNQPQHF
>TRBJ1-2|TRBV11-2
CASSFNGGGDYGYTF
>TRBJ2-7|TRBV7-2
CASSTDGLAGFKYF
>TRBJ2-7|TRBV7-2
CASSLGLAGAEQYF
>TRBJ2-5|TRBV15
CATSSWDSKETQYF
>TRBJ2-5|TRBV25-1
CASSLSGGQETQYF
>TRBJ2-1|TRBV7-8
CASSLTGSSYNEQFF
>TRBJ2-3|TRBV6-4
CASSESGSTDTQYF
>TRBJ2-7|TRBV18
CASSPQAALSYEQYF
>TRBJ1-2|TRBV28
CASSFKTGYTF